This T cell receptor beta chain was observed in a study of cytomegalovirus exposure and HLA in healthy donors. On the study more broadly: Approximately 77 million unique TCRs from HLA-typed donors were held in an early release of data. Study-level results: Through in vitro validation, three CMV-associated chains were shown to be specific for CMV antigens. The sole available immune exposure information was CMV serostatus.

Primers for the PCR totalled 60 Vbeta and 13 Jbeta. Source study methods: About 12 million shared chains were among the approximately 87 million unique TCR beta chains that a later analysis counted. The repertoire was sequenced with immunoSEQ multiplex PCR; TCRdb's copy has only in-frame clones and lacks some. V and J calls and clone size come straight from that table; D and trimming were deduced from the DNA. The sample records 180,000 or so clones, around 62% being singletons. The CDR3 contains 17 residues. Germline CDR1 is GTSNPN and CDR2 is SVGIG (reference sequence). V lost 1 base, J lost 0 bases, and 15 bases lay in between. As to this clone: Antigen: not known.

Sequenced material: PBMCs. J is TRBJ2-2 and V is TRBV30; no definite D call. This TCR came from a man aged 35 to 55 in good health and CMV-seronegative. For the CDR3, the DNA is TGTGCCTGGAGTGACACAAGACGGGTGACGAACACCGGGGAGCTGTTTTTT. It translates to CAWSDTRRVTNTGELFF. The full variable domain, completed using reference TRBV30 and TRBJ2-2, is SQTIHQWPATLVQPVGSPLSLECTVEGTSNPNLYWYRQAAGRGLQLLFYSVGIGQISSEVPQNLSASRPQDRQFILSSKKLLLSDSGFYLCAWSDTRRVTNTGELFFGEGSRLTVL.